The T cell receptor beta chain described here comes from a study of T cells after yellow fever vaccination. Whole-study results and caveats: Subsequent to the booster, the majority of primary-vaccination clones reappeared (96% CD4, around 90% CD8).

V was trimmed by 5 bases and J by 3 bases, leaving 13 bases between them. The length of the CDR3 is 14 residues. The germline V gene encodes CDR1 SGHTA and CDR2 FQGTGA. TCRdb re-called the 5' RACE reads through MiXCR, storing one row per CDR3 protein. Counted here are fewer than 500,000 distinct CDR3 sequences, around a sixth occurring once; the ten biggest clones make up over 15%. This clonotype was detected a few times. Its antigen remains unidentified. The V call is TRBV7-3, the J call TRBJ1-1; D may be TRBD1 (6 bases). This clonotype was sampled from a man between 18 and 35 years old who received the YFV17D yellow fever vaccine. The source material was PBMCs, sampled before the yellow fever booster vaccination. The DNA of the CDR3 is TGTGCCAGCAGCCCGGGGGCGGGGTACACTGAAGCTTTCTTT. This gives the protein CASSPGAGYTEAFF.